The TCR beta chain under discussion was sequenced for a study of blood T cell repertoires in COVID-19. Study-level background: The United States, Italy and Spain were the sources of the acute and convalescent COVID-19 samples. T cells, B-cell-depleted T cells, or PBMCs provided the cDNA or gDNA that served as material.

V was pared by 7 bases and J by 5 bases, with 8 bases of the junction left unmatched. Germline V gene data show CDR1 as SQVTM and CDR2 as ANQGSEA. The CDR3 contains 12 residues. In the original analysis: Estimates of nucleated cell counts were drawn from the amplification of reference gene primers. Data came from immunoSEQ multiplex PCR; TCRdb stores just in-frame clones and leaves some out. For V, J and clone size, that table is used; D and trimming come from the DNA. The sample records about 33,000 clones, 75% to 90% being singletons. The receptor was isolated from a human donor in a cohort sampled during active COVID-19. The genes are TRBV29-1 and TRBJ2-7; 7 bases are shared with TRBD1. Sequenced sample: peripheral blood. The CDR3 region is CSASTGYDEQYF. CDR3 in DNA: TGCAGCGCTTCGACAGGGTACGACGAGCAGTACTTC.